Listed here are 27 T cell receptor beta chains from one sample, sequenced in a study of cytomegalovirus exposure and HLA in healthy donors. The PCR had 60 Vbeta and 13 Jbeta primers. This table comes from immunoSEQ multiplex PCR, and its TCRdb copy is limited to in-frame clones, with some not included. The repertoire shows 45,000 to 60,000 clones; the top ten hold approximately 2.2%. The sequencing sample was made of PBMCs. The receptor source for this set is a female donor in good health and CMV-seronegative.

This chain joins TRBV30 and TRBJ2-7; maybe TRBD2 (5 bases). Trimming cost V 0 bases and J 6 bases, with 9 bases left between them. The CDR3 is 12 residues long. Per the germline V gene, CDR1 is GTSNPN and CDR2 is SVGIG (reference sequence). CDR3 sequence reads: CAWSVLGLEQYF. For the CDR3, the DNA is TGTGCCTGGAGTGTACTAGGGCTCGAGCAGTACTTC.

This chain joins TRBV5-5 and TRBJ2-7; possible D gene TRBD1, 5 bases. CDR1 and CDR2 from the germline V gene are SGHKS and YYEKEE (reference sequence). The V end lost 2 bases, the J end lost 0 bases, and 9 bases lay between the germline ends. The CDR3 covers 14 residues. The CDR3 sequence is CASSLGGASYEQYF. The CDR3 bases are TGTGCCAGCAGCTTAGGTGGGGCCTCCTACGAGCAGTACTTC. The variable domain in full, with the rest retrieved from reference TRBV5-5 and TRBJ2-7, is DAGVTQSPTHLIKTRGQQVTLRCSPISGHKSVSWYQQVLGQGPQFIFQYYEKEERGRGNFPDRFSARQFPNYSSELNVNALLLGDSALYLCASSLGGASYEQYFGPGTRLTVT.

The rearrangement links TRBV30 to TRBJ1-1, with 7 positions matching TRBD1. Germline V lookup: CDR1 GTSNPN, CDR2 SVGIG (reference sequence). Trimming at V came to 5 bases and at J to 4 bases, leaving 4 bases not matched to a gene. The CDR3 runs 12 residues. In DNA form, the CDR3 reads TGTGCCTGGGAGCAGGGGGGCACTGAAGCTTTCTTT. Translating gives CAWEQGGTEAFF. The full variable domain, in which reference TRBV30 and TRBJ1-1 provide the parts outside the CDR3, is SQTIHQWPATLVQPVGSPLSLECTVEGTSNPNLYWYRQAAGRGLQLLFYSVGIGQISSEVPQNLSASRPQDRQFILSSKKLLLSDSGFYLCAWEQGGTEAFFGQGTRLTVV.

This chain uses TRBV4-2 with TRBJ2-1; 7 positions agree with TRBD2. J gave up 9 bases and V 4 bases, and 9 bases lay outside the gene matches. Germline assignment: CDR1 LGHNA and CDR2 YNFKEQ. The length of the CDR3 is 14 residues. The CDR3 DNA follows: TGTGCCAGCAGCCGAGGGAGGGCAGGGATTGAGCAGTTCTTC. This codes for CASSRGRAGIEQFF.

This chain connects TRBV27 to TRBJ1-1; TRBD1 might be the D (6 bases). The V end lost 7 bases, the J end lost 4 bases, and 19 bases lay between the germline ends. CDR1 is MNHEY, CDR2 SMNVEV, per germline (reference sequence). The length of the CDR3 is 15 residues. The CDR3 DNA is TGTGCCAGCATTCGGCCTACAGGGAGCGGCACTGAAGCTTTCTTT. It is translated as CASIRPTGSGTEAFF.

This rearrangement joins TRBV28 to TRBJ1-6, with 7 bases matching TRBD1. The germline V gene encodes CDR1 MDHEN and CDR2 SYDVKM. The CDR3 has 14 residues. Trimming removed 5 bases from V and 6 bases from J; junction bases left unmatched: 4. In DNA, the CDR3 is TGTGCCAGCAGTACCCGACAGGGTAATTCACCCCTCCACTTT. Protein sequence: CASSTRQGNSPLHF. Variable domain in full (rest from reference TRBV28 and TRBJ1-6): DVKVTQSSRYLVKRTGEKVFLECVQDMDHENMFWYRQDPGLGLRLIYFSYDVKMKEKGDIPEGYSVSREKKERFSLILESASTNQTSMYLCASSTRQGNSPLHFGNGTRLTVT.

The CDR3 is CASSLQGANEQFF. CDR3 in DNA: TGTGCCAGCAGTTTACAGGGGGCCAATGAGCAGTTCTTC. J is TRBJ2-1 and V is TRBV6-6; TRBD1 aligns across 9 bases. The V segment lost 4 bases and the J segment 6 bases; nucleotides outside the gene matches: 1. Germline CDR1 reads MNHNY; CDR2 reads SVGAGI (reference sequence). There are 13 residues in the CDR3.

J is TRBJ1-6 and V is TRBV6-5; 8 bases map to TRBD1. CDR1 is MNHEY and CDR2 is SVGAGI in the germline V gene. J was trimmed by 9 bases and V by 3 bases; bases with no gene match: 4. The CDR3 is 14 residues long. CDR3 protein: CASSYETGASPLHF. The CDR3, as DNA: TGTGCCAGCAGTTATGAGACAGGGGCTTCACCCCTCCACTTT.

V and J are TRBV9 and TRBJ2-3; 8 nucleotides line up with TRBD2. Germline lookup yields CDR1 SGDLS and CDR2 YYNGEE. Trimming at V came to 2 bases and at J to 3 bases, leaving 8 bases not matched to a gene. The CDR3 spans 16 residues. The CDR3 DNA is TGTGCCAGCAGCGTCAGCGGACTAGCTTGGACAGATACGCAGTATTTT. Translating it yields CASSVSGLAWTDTQYF.

The chain recombines TRBV10-1 with TRBJ2-7; 8 nucleotides agree with TRBD2. Germline loops: CDR1 WNHNN, CDR2 SYGVQD (reference sequence). The CDR3 consists of 15 residues. CDR3 amino acids: CALSGGASGRYEQYF. DNA of the CDR3: TGCGCTCTCAGTGGTGGGGCTAGCGGGCGTTACGAGCAGTACTTC.

For this clone: Additional DNA sequences in this sample encode the identical CDR3. The genes are TRBV14 and TRBJ1-1; D may be TRBD1 (5 bases). Germline CDR1 is SGHDN and CDR2 is FVKESK. The V and J ends lost 3 bases and 0 bases respectively, with 8 bases between them. The CDR3 is 14 residues long. Here the CDR3 DNA reads TGTGCCAGCAGCCATAGGGGTATGAACACTGAAGCTTTCTTT. Its translation is CASSHRGMNTEAFF.

The genes are TRBV6-5 and TRBJ1-5, with 7 bases fitting TRBD1. This CDR3 is built from 16 residues. CDR1 is MNHEY and CDR2 is SVGAGI in the germline V gene. V shed 4 bases, J shed 4 bases, and the junction held 10 bases outside the gene matches. The CDR3 sequence is CASSSQTGRRNQPQHF. CDR3 nucleotide sequence: TGTGCCAGCAGTTCCCAGACAGGGAGGAGGAATCAGCCCCAGCATTTT.

The chain joins TRBV6-5 to TRBJ1-2; possible D gene TRBD1, 5 bases. The CDR3 totals 15 residues. Trimming pared 3 bases from V and 7 bases from J, leaving 18 bases between. In germline, CDR1 is MNHEY, CDR2 SVGAGI. This CDR3 is CASSYGKGLVSGYTF. DNA of the CDR3: TGTGCCAGCAGTTATGGGAAGGGGCTCGTTTCTGGCTACACCTTC.

The chain joins TRBV11-2 to TRBJ1-1; no clear D. V was clipped by 2 bases and J by 0 bases, with 7 bases between them. Germline V gives CDR1 SGHAT, CDR2 FQNNGV. The CDR3 is 14 amino acids. The CDR3 bases are TGTGCCAGCAGCTTAATCGGTATGAACACTGAAGCTTTCTTT. It encodes CASSLIGMNTEAFF.

V gene TRBV30 combines with J gene TRBJ1-3; the match to TRBD1 covers 10 bases. The germline gives CDR1 GTSNPN, CDR2 SVGIG (reference sequence). V gave up 2 bases and J gave up 1 base; unmatched junction bases: 5. The CDR3 has 16 amino acids. CDR3 in amino acids: CAWSTGQGVSGNTIYF. The CDR3 nucleotides are TGTGCCTGGAGTACAGGACAGGGGGTATCTGGAAACACCATATATTTT.

The chain carries TRBV29-1 and TRBJ1-2, with 9 bases fitting TRBD1. This CDR3 contains 13 residues. CDR1 SQVTM and CDR2 ANQGSEA come from the germline V gene. J was trimmed by 8 bases and V by 5 bases; bases with no gene match: 9. The CDR3 is CSVPGQGFGGYTF. In DNA form, the CDR3 reads TGCAGCGTTCCGGGACAGGGATTCGGAGGCTACACCTTC.

The J gene is TRBJ1-3, the V gene TRBV30; 9 nucleotides line up with TRBD1. The CDR3 contains 14 residues. J lost 3 bases, V lost 3 bases, and 3 bases had no gene match. The germline V gene encodes CDR1 GTSNPN and CDR2 SVGIG (reference sequence). The CDR3 here is CAWRDRGGGNTIYF. CDR3 bases: TGTGCCTGGAGGGACAGGGGTGGTGGAAACACCATATATTTT.

This chain links TRBV7-9 with TRBJ1-1; 8 nucleotides line up with TRBD1. The CDR3 consists of 14 residues. J lost 3 bases, V lost 5 bases, and 5 bases had no gene match. Germline assignment: CDR1 SEHNR and CDR2 FQNEAQ (reference sequence). CDR3 sequence reads: CASSIGQGDTEAFF. As DNA, the CDR3 is TGTGCCAGCAGCATCGGACAGGGAGACACTGAAGCTTTCTTT.

The rearrangement links TRBV5-6 to TRBJ2-3, with D possibly being TRBD2 (7 bases). Germline assignment: CDR1 SGHDT and CDR2 YYEEEE. V dropped 0 bases and J dropped 4 bases, with 12 bases sitting between them. This CDR3 has 15 amino acids. CDR3 protein: CASSLGGGPADTQYF. The CDR3 region has the DNA TGTGCCAGCAGCTTGGGCGGGGGCCCCGCAGATACGCAGTATTTT.

This chain connects TRBV5-6 to TRBJ1-5, with D unclear. Trimming left V 0 bases short and J 1 base short, with 8 bases between. The germline V gene has CDR1 SGHDT and CDR2 YYEEEE. The CDR3 loop spans 15 amino acids. CDR3 protein: CASSLGAESNQPQHF. The CDR3, as DNA: TGTGCCAGCAGCTTGGGAGCGGAGAGCAATCAGCCCCAGCATTTT.

This chain connects TRBV2 to TRBJ2-7; 10 positions match TRBD2. CDR1 SNHLY and CDR2 FYNNEI come from the germline V gene. The CDR3 covers 16 residues. Trimming took 7 bases from V and 7 from J; bases not matched to a gene: 16. CDR3: CASIPRKSSGSVEQYF. CDR3 in DNA: TGTGCCAGCATCCCCAGAAAATCTAGCGGGAGTGTGGAGCAGTACTTC. Full variable domain (outside the CDR3, taken from reference TRBV2 and TRBJ2-7): EPEVTQTPSHQVTQMGQEVILRCVPISNHLYFYWYRQILGQKVEFLVSFYNNEISEKSEIFDDQFSVERPDGSNFTLKIRSTKLEDSAMYFCASIPRKSSGSVEQYFGPGTRLTVT.

The chain uses TRBV30 and TRBJ1-2; D not resolved. Germline CDR1 reads GTSNPN; CDR2 reads SVGIG (reference sequence). This CDR3 contains 13 residues. V lost 3 bases to trimming and J lost 2 bases, with 10 bases between them. The CDR3 coding sequence is TGTGCCTGGAGCTTTCTACGAAACTATGGCTACACCTTC. Its protein product is CAWSFLRNYGYTF.

The genes are TRBV19 and TRBJ1-2; 9 bases are shared with TRBD1. Germline V gives CDR1 LNHDA, CDR2 SQIVND (reference sequence). The CDR3 has 15 residues. After removal of 0 bases from V and 2 bases from J, the junction contained 1 base not matched to a gene. The CDR3 region is CASSIEGQGNYGYTF. In nucleotides, the CDR3 is TGTGCCAGTAGTATAGAAGGACAGGGGAACTATGGCTACACCTTC.

This sequence joins TRBV5-5 and TRBJ2-7, with D unresolved. Germline CDR1 SGHKS, CDR2 YYEKEE (reference sequence). The CDR3 has 15 amino acids. Trimming stripped 0 bases from V and 1 base from J, with 11 bases between. CDR3 nucleotides: TGTGCCAGCAGCTTGGACACTTCGAGGTCCTACGAGCAGTACTTC. This gives the protein CASSLDTSRSYEQYF.

The chain is built from TRBV13 and TRBJ2-7; 10 bases map to TRBD2. Germline-derived CDR1 and CDR2 are PRHDT and FYEKMQ (reference sequence). Losses at the gene ends were 4 bases for V and 4 bases for J; bases not matched to a gene: 10. CDR3 length: 16 residues. This chain's CDR3 is CASSSRGSAGGYEQYF. The CDR3 DNA is TGTGCCAGCAGCTCAAGAGGGTCAGCGGGAGGGTACGAGCAGTACTTC.

The chain joins TRBV18 to TRBJ2-5, with a possible D match to TRBD2 (5 bases). CDR3 size: 13 residues. Trimming took 3 bases from V and 1 from J, leaving 6 bases between them. The V gene's germline CDR1 is KGHSH and CDR2 LQKENI. CDR3 loop: CASSPSGQETQYF. CDR3 bases: TGTGCCAGCTCACCGAGCGGCCAAGAGACCCAGTACTTC.

The genes are TRBV30 and TRBJ1-6; a weak D match, TRBD1 (6 bases). Trimming shortened V by 8 bases and J by 4 bases, and 18 bases separated the two germline ends. This CDR3 has 15 residues. The germline V gene encodes CDR1 GTSNPN and CDR2 SVGIG (reference sequence). The CDR3 is CAGTRGSDYNSPLHF. CDR3 sequence (DNA): TGTGCCGGGACAAGGGGCTCTGATTATAATTCACCCCTCCACTTT.